The clone carrying this T cell receptor (beta chain) was observed a handful of times. Its antigen is not identified. CDR3 length: 15 residues. CDR1 MGHRA and CDR2 YSYEKL come from the germline V gene. The V and J ends lost 3 bases and 7 bases respectively, with 16 bases between them. From the 5' RACE reads, TCRdb called clonotypes with MiXCR, one entry per CDR3 protein. This table has about 180,000 distinct CDR3 sequences, around 20% appearing once. This specimen belongs to a study of T-cell memory formation after mild COVID-19. Broader study findings: The authors did not confirm SARS-CoV-2 specificity of second-wave clones peaking day 37. Detection of some responders pre-infection suggested pre-existing cross-reactive memory T cells participated. The study found contracting CD4+ clones mainly in CM and EM and contracting CD8+ clones in EMRA. CD4/CD8 balance characterized clones contracting day 15 to 85, and CD4+ skew characterized later expanders.

The chain joins TRBV4-1 to TRBJ1-5; possible D gene TRBD1, 6 bases. The source is a man younger than 30 who had mild COVID-19 (a few samples of this study predate the infection). Cell type and time point are not known. Sequenced input: PBMCs or a T cell subset sorted from them (not recorded which). The CDR3 DNA is TGCGCCAGCAGCCATAATTCAGGGGATGGCCAGCCCCAGCATTTT. Its protein product is CASSHNSGDGQPQHF.